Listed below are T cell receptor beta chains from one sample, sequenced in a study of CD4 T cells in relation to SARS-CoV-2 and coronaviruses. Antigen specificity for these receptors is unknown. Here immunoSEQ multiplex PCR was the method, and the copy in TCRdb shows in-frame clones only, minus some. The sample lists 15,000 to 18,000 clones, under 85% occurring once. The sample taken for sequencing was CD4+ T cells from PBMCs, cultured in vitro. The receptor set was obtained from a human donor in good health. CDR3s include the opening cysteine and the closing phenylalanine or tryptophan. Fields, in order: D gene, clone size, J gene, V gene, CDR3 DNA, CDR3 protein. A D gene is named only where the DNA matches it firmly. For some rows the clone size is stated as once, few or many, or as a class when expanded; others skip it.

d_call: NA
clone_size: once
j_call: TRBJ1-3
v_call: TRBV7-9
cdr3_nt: TGTGCCAGCAGTCAGCAGACGGCCATATATTTT
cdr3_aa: CASSQQTAIYF

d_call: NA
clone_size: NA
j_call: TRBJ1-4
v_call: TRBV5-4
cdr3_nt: TGTGCCAGCAGCTGGGACCTTGCGACTAATGAAAAACTGTTTTTT
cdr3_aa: CASSWDLATNEKLFF

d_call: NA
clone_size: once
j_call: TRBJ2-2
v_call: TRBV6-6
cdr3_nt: TGTGCCAGCAGTTATTTCCAGGGGAGCACCGGGGAGCTGTTTTTT
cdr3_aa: CASSYFQGSTGELFF

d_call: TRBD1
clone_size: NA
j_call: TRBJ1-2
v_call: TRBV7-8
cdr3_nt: TGTGCCAGCAGCCTCGGACAGGGGAGGGGTGGTGGCTATGGCTACACCTTC
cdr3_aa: CASSLGQGRGGGYGYTF

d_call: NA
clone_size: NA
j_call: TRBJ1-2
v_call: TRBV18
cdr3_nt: TGTGCCAGCTCACCACCGGGAGTAAGCCCAAGACTAAGTGGCTACACCTTC
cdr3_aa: CASSPPGVSPRLSGYTF

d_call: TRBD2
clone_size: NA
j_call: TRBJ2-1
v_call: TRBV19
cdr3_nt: TGTGCCAGTAGCCTGGCCGGGAGGGGTCTCAATGAGCAGTTCTTC
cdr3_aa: CASSLAGRGLNEQFF

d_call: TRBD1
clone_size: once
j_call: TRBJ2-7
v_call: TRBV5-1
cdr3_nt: TGCGCCAGCAGCGCTACGATTTACCGGGACAGGGAGGTCCACGAGCAGTACTTC
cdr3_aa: CASSATIYRDREVHEQYF

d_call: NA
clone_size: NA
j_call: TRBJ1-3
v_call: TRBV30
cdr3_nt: TGTGCCTGGAATCCCAGCTCTGGAAACACCATATATTTT
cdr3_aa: CAWNPSSGNTIYF

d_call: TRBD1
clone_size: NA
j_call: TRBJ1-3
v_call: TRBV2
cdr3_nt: TGTGCCAGCAGTTTGGGACAGGTCTCTGCAAACACCATATATTTT
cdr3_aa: CASSLGQVSANTIYF

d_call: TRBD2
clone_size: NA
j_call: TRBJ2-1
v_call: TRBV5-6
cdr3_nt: TGTGCCAGCAGCTCCCCTTTAGCGGGAGGCAATGAGCAGTTCTTC
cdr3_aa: CASSSPLAGGNEQFF

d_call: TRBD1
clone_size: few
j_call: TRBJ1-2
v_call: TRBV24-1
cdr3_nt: TGTGCCACCAGTCCCACAGGGGACTATGGCTACACCTTC
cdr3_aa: CATSPTGDYGYTF

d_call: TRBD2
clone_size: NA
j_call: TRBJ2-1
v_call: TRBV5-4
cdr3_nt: TGTGCCAGCAGCTTGGGTCTAGCGGGAGACAGGGCGCAGTTCTTC
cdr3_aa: CASSLGLAGDRAQFF

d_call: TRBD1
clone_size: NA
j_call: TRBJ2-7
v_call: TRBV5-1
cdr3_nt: TGCGCCAGCAGGATTTGGACAGGGGACTACGAGCAGTACTTC
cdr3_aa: CASRIWTGDYEQYF

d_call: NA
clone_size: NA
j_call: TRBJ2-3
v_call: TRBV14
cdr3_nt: TGTGCCAGCAGCCAAGGGATCTATCTCTGGGATACGCAGTATTTT
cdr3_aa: CASSQGIYLWDTQYF

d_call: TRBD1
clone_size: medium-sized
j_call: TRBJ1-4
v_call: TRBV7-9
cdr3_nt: TGTGCCAGCAGCTTAATTTGGACAGGGAAGGAAAAACTGTTTTTT
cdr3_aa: CASSLIWTGKEKLFF

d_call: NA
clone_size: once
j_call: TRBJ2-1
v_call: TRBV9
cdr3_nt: TGTGCCAGCAGCGTAGGGAGCTCCTACAATGAGCAGTTCTTC
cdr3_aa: CASSVGSSYNEQFF

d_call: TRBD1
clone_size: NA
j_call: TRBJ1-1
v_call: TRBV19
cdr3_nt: TGTGCCAGTAGTATATTAGGACAGGGGAAAAGTGAAGCTTTCTTT
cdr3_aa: CASSILGQGKSEAFF

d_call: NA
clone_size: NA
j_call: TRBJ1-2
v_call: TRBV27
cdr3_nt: TGTGCCAGCAGTTTAGGAAGGGGTTCTAACTATGGCTACACCTTC
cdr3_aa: CASSLGRGSNYGYTF

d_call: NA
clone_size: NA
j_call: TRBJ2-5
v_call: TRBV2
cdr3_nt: TGTGCCAGCAGTGGGGACGTAACAGAGACCCAGTACTTC
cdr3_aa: CASSGDVTETQYF

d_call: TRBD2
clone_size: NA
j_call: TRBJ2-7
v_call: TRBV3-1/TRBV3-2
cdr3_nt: TGTGCCAGCAGCCAAGATGCCGGCGGGGGGGCCCGATACGAGCAGTACTTC
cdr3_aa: CASSQDAGGGARYEQYF

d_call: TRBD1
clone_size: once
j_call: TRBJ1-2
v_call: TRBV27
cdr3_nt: TGTGCCAGCAGTTTTCTGGGGGACAGCCTATTAAAGGGCTACACCTTC
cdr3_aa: CASSFLGDSLLKGYTF

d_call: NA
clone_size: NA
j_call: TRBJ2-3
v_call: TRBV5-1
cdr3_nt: TGCGCCAGCAGTCCGACAGACGATAGCACAGATACGCAGTATTTT
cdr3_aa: CASSPTDDSTDTQYF

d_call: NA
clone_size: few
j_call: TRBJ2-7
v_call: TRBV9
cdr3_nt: TGTGCCAGCAGCCCCAGAGGCCAGGGGACCTCCTACGAGCAGTACTTC
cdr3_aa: CASSPRGQGTSYEQYF

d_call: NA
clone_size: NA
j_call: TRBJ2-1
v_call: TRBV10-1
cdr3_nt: TGCGCCAGCAGTCCCGACAGGTTCTCCTACAATGAGCAGTTCTTC
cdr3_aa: CASSPDRFSYNEQFF

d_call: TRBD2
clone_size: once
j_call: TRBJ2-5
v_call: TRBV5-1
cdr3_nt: TGCGCCAGCAGCTCTCGGGGGGAAGGCCGTGAGACCCAGTACTTC
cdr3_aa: CASSSRGEGRETQYF

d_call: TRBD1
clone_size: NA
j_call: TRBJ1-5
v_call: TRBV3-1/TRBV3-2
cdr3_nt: TGTGCCAGCAGCCAAGAGGGACAGGGCGTCAATCAGCCCCAGCATTTT
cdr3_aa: CASSQEGQGVNQPQHF

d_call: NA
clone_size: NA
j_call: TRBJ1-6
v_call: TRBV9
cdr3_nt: TGTGCCAGCAGCGTAGCAGGCTCCTATAATTCACCCCTCCACTTT
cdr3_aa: CASSVAGSYNSPLHF

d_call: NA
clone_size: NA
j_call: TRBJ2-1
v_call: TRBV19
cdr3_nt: TGTGCCAGTAGTTTAGGTTTCGGGCGTTCCTACAATGAGCAGTTCTTC
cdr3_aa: CASSLGFGRSYNEQFF

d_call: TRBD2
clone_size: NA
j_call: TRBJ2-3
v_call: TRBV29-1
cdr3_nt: TGCAGCGTTGAGCTAGCGGGAGGTCGGTCCCCCCGGGGGGGGACAGATACGCAGTATTTT
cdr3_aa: CSVELAGGRSPRGGTDTQYF

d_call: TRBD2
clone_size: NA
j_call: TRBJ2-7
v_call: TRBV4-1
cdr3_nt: TGCGCCAGCAGCCAAGAGGGACTAGCGACCTACGAGCAGTACTTC
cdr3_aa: CASSQEGLATYEQYF

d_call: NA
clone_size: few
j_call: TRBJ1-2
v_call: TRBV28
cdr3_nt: TGTGCCACATGGACAAACTATGGCTACACCTTC
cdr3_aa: CATWTNYGYTF

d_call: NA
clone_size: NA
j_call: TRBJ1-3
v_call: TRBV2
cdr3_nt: TGTGCCAGCGCCCGGGGTACAAACTGGGATTTT
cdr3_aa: CASARGTNWDF

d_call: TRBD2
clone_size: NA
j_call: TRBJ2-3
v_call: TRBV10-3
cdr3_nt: TGTGCCATCAAGAAGGGAATAGCGGGAGGAACAGATACGCAGTATTTT
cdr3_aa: CAIKKGIAGGTDTQYF

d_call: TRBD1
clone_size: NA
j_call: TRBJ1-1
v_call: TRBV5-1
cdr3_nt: TGCGCCAGCAGCTTGGGACAGGGTGTGGCTTTCTTT
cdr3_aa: CASSLGQGVAFF

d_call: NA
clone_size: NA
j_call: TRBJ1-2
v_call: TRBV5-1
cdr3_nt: TGCGCCAGCAGCCCGGACATGATCGGCTACACCTTC
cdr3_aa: CASSPDMIGYTF

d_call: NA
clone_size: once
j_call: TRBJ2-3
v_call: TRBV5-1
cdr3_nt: TGCGCCAGCAGCTTGGTGTCACCAGATACGCAGTATTTT
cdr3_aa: CASSLVSPDTQYF

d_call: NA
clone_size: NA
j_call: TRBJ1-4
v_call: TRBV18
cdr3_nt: TGTGCCAGCTCAATCTCCGGGCCACCCCTCAATGAAAAACTGTTTTTT
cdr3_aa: CASSISGPPLNEKLFF

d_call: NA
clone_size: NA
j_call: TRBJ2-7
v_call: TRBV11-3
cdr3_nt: TGTGCAGCAGTCTTACTGATACCATCCTACGAGCAGTACTTC
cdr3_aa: CAAVLLIPSYEQYF

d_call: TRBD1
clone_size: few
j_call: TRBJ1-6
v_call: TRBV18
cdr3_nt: TGTGCCAGCTCACCACTTATGGCCGAACAGGGGAATTCACCCCTCCACTTT
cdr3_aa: CASSPLMAEQGNSPLHF

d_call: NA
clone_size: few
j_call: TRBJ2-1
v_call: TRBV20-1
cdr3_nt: TGCAGTGCTACGGGATACAATGAGCAGTTCTTC
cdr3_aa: CSATGYNEQFF

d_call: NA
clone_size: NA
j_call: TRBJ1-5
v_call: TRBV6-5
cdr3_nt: TGTGCCAGCAGCTCTGGGGGGTATAGCAATCAGCCCCAGCATTTT
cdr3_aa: CASSSGGYSNQPQHF

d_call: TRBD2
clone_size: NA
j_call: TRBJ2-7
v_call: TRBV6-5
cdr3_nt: TGTGCCAGCAGTTACGAGCGGGGGGGCTACGAGCAGTACTTC
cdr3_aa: CASSYERGGYEQYF

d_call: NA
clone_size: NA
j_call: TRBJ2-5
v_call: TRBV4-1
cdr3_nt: TGCGCCAGCAGCCAAATTAGCGTCCTGGAGACCCAGTACTTC
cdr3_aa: CASSQISVLETQYF

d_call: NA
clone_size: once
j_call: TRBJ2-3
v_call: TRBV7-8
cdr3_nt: TGTGCCAGCAGCTTAGTAGCGAATGGGGCAGATACGCAGTATTTT
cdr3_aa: CASSLVANGADTQYF

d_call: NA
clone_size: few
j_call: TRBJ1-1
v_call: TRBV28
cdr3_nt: TGTGCCAGCAGTTTAGCGAGAACGACTGAAGCTTTCTTT
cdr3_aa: CASSLARTTEAFF

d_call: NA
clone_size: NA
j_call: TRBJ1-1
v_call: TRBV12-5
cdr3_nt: TGTGCTAGTGGTTTGCGGGGGAACACTGAAGCTTTCTTT
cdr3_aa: CASGLRGNTEAFF

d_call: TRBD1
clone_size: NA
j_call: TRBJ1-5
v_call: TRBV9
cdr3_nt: TGTGCCAGCAGCGCCGGGACAGGGAATCAGCCCCAGCATTTT
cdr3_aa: CASSAGTGNQPQHF

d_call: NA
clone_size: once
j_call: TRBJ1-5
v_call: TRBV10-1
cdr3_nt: TGCGCCAGCAGTCAGGGGAAGGGGCAGCCCCAGCATTTT
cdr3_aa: CASSQGKGQPQHF

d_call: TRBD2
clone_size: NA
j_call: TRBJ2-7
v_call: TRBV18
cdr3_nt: TGTGCCAGCTCACCAATCCCCGGGACTAGCAATTACGAGCAGTACTTC
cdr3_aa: CASSPIPGTSNYEQYF

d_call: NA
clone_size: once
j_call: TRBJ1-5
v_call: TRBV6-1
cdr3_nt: TGTGCCAGCAGTGAGAGGGGCGACAATCAGCCCCAGCATTTT
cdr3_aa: CASSERGDNQPQHF